The 28 T cell receptor beta chains in this list originate from one sample, sequenced in a study of cytomegalovirus exposure and HLA in healthy donors. PCR was performed using 60 Vbeta and 13 Jbeta primers. Repertoires were generated with immunoSEQ multiplex PCR, while TCRdb's copy carries only in-frame clones and drops some. The sample contains over 90,000 clones, about four fifths of which appear only once. The sample consisted of PBMCs. The receptor set was obtained from a man aged 40-55 years in good health and CMV-seropositive.

The chain recombines TRBV28 with TRBJ1-5, with 9 bases identical to TRBD1. The CDR3 spans 16 residues. Germline values: CDR1 MDHEN, CDR2 SYDVKM. V was clipped by 7 bases and J by 1 base; unmatched bases: 8. CDR3 protein: CASTRDRGKSNQPQHF. The CDR3 DNA is TGTGCCAGCACACGAGACAGGGGGAAAAGCAATCAGCCCCAGCATTTT. Using reference TRBV28 and TRBJ1-5 for the parts outside the CDR3, the full variable domain is DVKVTQSSRYLVKRTGEKVFLECVQDMDHENMFWYRQDPGLGLRLIYFSYDVKMKEKGDIPEGYSVSREKKERFSLILESASTNQTSMYLCASTRDRGKSNQPQHFGDGTRLSIL.

The chain carries TRBV27 and TRBJ2-1, with TRBD1 matching over 8 bases. The germline CDR1 and CDR2 sequences are MNHEY and SMNVEV (reference sequence). Trimming at V came to 10 bases and at J to 6 bases, leaving 8 bases not matched to a gene. CDR3 length: 13 amino acids. Here the CDR3 DNA reads TGTGCCATCAGGGGGACAGGCCCCAATGAGCAGTTCTTC. Its translation is CAIRGTGPNEQFF.

The genes are TRBV5-1 and TRBJ2-7, with D possibly TRBD1 on 6 matching bases. From germline, CDR1 is SGHRS and CDR2 YFSETQ. CDR3 size: 13 residues. V was clipped by 5 bases and J by 0 bases, with 9 bases between them. The DNA of the CDR3 is TGCGCCAGCAGGAGGACAGCCTCCTACGAGCAGTACTTC. It specifies CASRRTASYEQYF.

The rearrangement links TRBV5-4 to TRBJ2-7; TRBD1 might be the D (6 bases). V was shortened by 4 bases and J by 3 bases, with 8 bases between the two germline ends. Germline V gene lookup returns CDR1 SGHNT and CDR2 YYREEE (reference sequence). The CDR3 is made up of 12 amino acids. CDR3 sequence (DNA): TGTGCCAGCAGCCCGGACAGCTACGAGCAGTACTTC. It translates to CASSPDSYEQYF.

The chain couples TRBV19 to TRBJ1-1; D is uncertain. This CDR3 spans 16 amino acids. Trimming removed 0 bases at V and 4 bases at J, with 15 bases between. Germline V gene lookup returns CDR1 LNHDA and CDR2 SQIVND (reference sequence). CDR3 coding DNA: TGTGCCAGTAGTATAGATCACCGGGGAGTATCCACTGAAGCTTTCTTT. Translated: CASSIDHRGVSTEAFF.

V is TRBV7-9 and J is TRBJ1-2, with D unclear. This CDR3 spans 15 amino acids. Between the trimmed V and J ends, which lost 5 bases and 4 bases, there was a span of 17 bases. Germline values: CDR1 SEHNR, CDR2 FQNEAQ (reference sequence). The DNA of the CDR3 is TGTGCCAGCAGCCATACAGCCGACGGAGGCTATGGCTACACCTTC. Residues: CASSHTADGGYGYTF. Full variable domain (rest looked up from reference TRBV7-9 and TRBJ1-2): DTGVSQNPRHKITKRGQNVTFRCDPISEHNRLYWYRQTLGQGPEFLTYFQNEAQLEKSRLLSDRFSAERPKGSFSTLEIQRTEQGDSAMYLCASSHTADGGYGYTFGSGTRLTVV.

This chain uses TRBV10-1 with TRBJ2-3, with 8 bases matching TRBD1. Trimming took 6 bases from V and 2 from J; bases not matched to a gene: 10. The CDR3 sequence is 16 residues long. Germline CDR1 reads WNHNN; CDR2 reads SYGVQD (reference sequence). The CDR3 coding sequence is TGCGCCAGCAGACACAGGGGGAAAGGGACCACAGATACGCAGTATTTT. The encoded protein is CASRHRGKGTTDTQYF.

J is TRBJ2-7 and V is TRBV2, with unresolved D. The CDR3 is made up of 11 amino acids. Germline V CDR1 and CDR2: SNHLY, FYNNEI. V lost 6 bases, J lost 7 bases, and 10 bases lay in between. CDR3 sequence: CASRMAREQYF. The CDR3 region has the DNA TGTGCCAGCAGGATGGCCAGGGAGCAGTACTTC.

This sequence joins TRBV27 and TRBJ2-1; 12 nucleotides line up with TRBD2. After removal of 0 bases from V and 8 bases from J, the junction contained 11 bases not matched to a gene. This CDR3 is built from 18 residues. Looked up from germline, CDR1 is MNHEY and CDR2 is SMNVEV (reference sequence). CDR3 DNA: TGTGCCAGCAGTTTATCTTCTAGCGGGAGGGTCCGCGTGGATGAGCAGTTCTTC. It is translated as CASSLSSSGRVRVDEQFF.

The V and J genes are TRBV2 and TRBJ2-7; 8 positions match TRBD1. The germline V gene encodes CDR1 SNHLY and CDR2 FYNNEI. V dropped 3 bases and J dropped 2; count of bases not matched to a gene: 6. The CDR3 runs 15 residues. In DNA form, the CDR3 reads TGTGCCAGCAGTGACCTGACAGGGGATACCTACGAGCAGTACTTC. Amino acid sequence: CASSDLTGDTYEQYF.

The J gene is TRBJ2-7, the V gene TRBV18; unclear D gene. Germline CDR1 reads KGHSH; CDR2 reads LQKENI. V lost 0 bases, J lost 3 bases, and 9 bases lay in between. The CDR3 sequence is 14 residues long. The CDR3 loop is CASSPPARSYEQYF. DNA for the CDR3: TGTGCCAGCTCACCACCAGCGCGCAGCTACGAGCAGTACTTC.

The rearrangement links TRBV5-5 to TRBJ1-3; 7 bases agree with TRBD1. CDR3 length: 16 residues. Germline CDR1 reads SGHKS; CDR2 reads YYEKEE (reference sequence). J gave up 1 base and V 3 bases, and 7 bases lay outside the gene matches. The CDR3 bases are TGTGCCAGCAGCTCTCGGACAGGTTCTTCTGGAAACACCATATATTTT. It yields the protein CASSSRTGSSGNTIYF.

This clone was observed once. The chain has TRBV5-4 and TRBJ2-5, with TRBD2 as a possible D gene (7 bases). The CDR3 loop spans 15 amino acids. Trimming pared 9 bases from V and 4 bases from J, leaving 22 bases between. Germline V gene lookup returns CDR1 SGHNT and CDR2 YYREEE (reference sequence). The CDR3 sequence: CATSGRGGAGETQYF. The CDR3 coding sequence is TGTGCCACCTCCGGGCGAGGGGGGGCTGGAGAGACCCAGTACTTC.

The CDR3: CATSRDLRDTGELFF. CDR3 sequence (DNA): TGTGCCACCAGCAGAGACCTCCGGGACACCGGGGAGCTGTTTTTT. This rearrangement joins TRBV15 to TRBJ2-2; D not resolved. V lost 0 bases and J lost 3, with 8 bases in between. The germline CDR1 and CDR2 sequences are LNHNV and YYDKDF (reference sequence). This CDR3 is 15 amino acids long.

The rearrangement links TRBV11-2 to TRBJ2-1, with a possible D match to TRBD2 (6 bases). Germline V gene sequence: CDR1 SGHAT, CDR2 FQNNGV. Trimming left V 2 bases short and J 6 bases short, with 23 bases between. The length of the CDR3 is 18 residues. CDR3 region: CASSLNPSNGRDGNEQFF. DNA of the CDR3: TGTGCCAGCAGCTTAAATCCCTCAAATGGGCGGGATGGCAATGAGCAGTTCTTC.

The V gene is TRBV5-1, the J gene TRBJ1-6; TRBD1 matches 8 bases. The CDR3 is made up of 16 amino acids. Germline-derived CDR1 and CDR2 are SGHRS and YFSETQ. Trimming removed 4 bases from V and 7 bases from J; junction bases left unmatched: 10. CDR3 in amino acids: CASSSGTGGGNSPLHF. CDR3 coding DNA: TGCGCCAGCAGCAGCGGAACAGGGGGTGGCAATTCACCCCTCCACTTT.

A single count supports this clone. The rearrangement uses TRBV11-2 and TRBJ2-3, with no clear D. This CDR3 contains 15 residues. V gave up 5 bases and J gave up 6 bases, with 18 bases separating them. CDR1 is SGHAT, CDR2 FQNNGV, per germline. The CDR3 region has the DNA TGTGCCAGCAGCCACGCAAACTGGTTGTGGGATACGCAGTATTTT. As protein: CASSHANWLWDTQYF.

This chain links TRBV7-3 with TRBJ1-2; possible D gene TRBD1, 5 bases. V lost 6 bases, J lost 6 bases, and 8 bases lay in between. CDR1 SGHTA and CDR2 FQGTGA come from the germline V gene. The length of the CDR3 is 11 residues. This CDR3 reads CASRGQDGYTF. CDR3 DNA sequence: TGTGCCAGCAGGGGGCAGGATGGCTACACCTTC.

V is TRBV18 and J is TRBJ1-3; possible D gene TRBD1, 5 bases. Germline loops: CDR1 KGHSH, CDR2 LQKENI. V lost 3 bases, J lost 4 bases, and 16 bases lay in between. The CDR3 loop spans 16 amino acids. For the CDR3, the DNA is TGTGCCAGCTCACCCCTGGGTCTGGGGCTCGGAAACACCATATATTTT. Its protein product is CASSPLGLGLGNTIYF.

The chain recombines TRBV9 with TRBJ2-5, with D possibly TRBD2 on 5 matching bases. Germline V gene lookup returns CDR1 SGDLS and CDR2 YYNGEE. The CDR3 consists of 14 residues. The ends were cut back, 0 bases at V and 2 bases at J, with 8 bases in the middle. In DNA form, the CDR3 reads TGTGCCAGCAGCGTAGCGGGAAATCAAGAGACCCAGTACTTC. Protein sequence: CASSVAGNQETQYF.

This clone has only one observation. This chain uses TRBV30 with TRBJ1-4, with TRBD1 matching over 7 bases. V lost 2 bases, J lost 4 bases, and 4 bases stayed unmatched. Germline V CDR1 and CDR2: GTSNPN, SVGIG (reference sequence). The CDR3 loop spans 14 amino acids. Written as DNA, the CDR3 is TGTGCCTGGAGTTCCCAGGGGGGTAATGAAAAACTGTTTTTT. This codes for CAWSSQGGNEKLFF.

The rearrangement joins TRBV5-1 to TRBJ1-2, with a possible D match to TRBD1 (6 bases). This CDR3 is built from 13 residues. CDR1 is SGHRS, CDR2 YFSETQ, per germline. Trimming pared 2 bases from V and 3 bases from J, leaving 8 bases between. Here the CDR3 DNA reads TGCGCCAGCAGCTTACCAGGGGACTATGGCTACACCTTC. Encoded protein: CASSLPGDYGYTF.

This chain uses TRBV5-4 with TRBJ1-2, with D tentatively TRBD1 (5 bases). The CDR3 totals 15 residues. Germline loops: CDR1 SGHNT, CDR2 YYREEE (reference sequence). V was clipped by 0 bases and J by 4 bases, with 13 bases between them. The CDR3 sequence: CASSLGAGLSYGYTF. Written as DNA, the CDR3 is TGTGCCAGCAGCTTGGGCGCAGGGTTGTCCTATGGCTACACCTTC.

The chain uses TRBV5-1 and TRBJ2-7; D is uncertain. Germline CDR1 is SGHRS and CDR2 is YFSETQ. V was clipped by 5 bases and J by 5 bases, with 8 bases between them. The length of the CDR3 is 11 residues. For the CDR3, the DNA is TGCGCCAGCAGGCAGGTTGACGAGCAGTACTTC. Protein sequence: CASRQVDEQYF.

The CDR3 DNA is TGTGCCAGTAGCCCCCCCGGGGGGAGTGTTGAAAAACTGTTTTTT. It codes for CASSPPGGSVEKLFF. The chain uses TRBV19 and TRBJ1-4; a weak D match, TRBD1 (5 bases). Trimming left V 6 bases short and J 7 bases short, with 18 bases between. Per germline, CDR1 LNHDA and CDR2 SQIVND (reference sequence). This CDR3 has 15 amino acids.

This sequence joins TRBV5-1 and TRBJ1-1; weak D call: TRBD1 (6 bases). CDR3 length: 15 residues. Germline V gene data show CDR1 as SGHRS and CDR2 as YFSETQ. V was clipped by 0 bases and J by 1 base, with 10 bases between them. CDR3 DNA: TGCGCCAGCAGCTTGGCCGCAGGGGAGAACACTGAAGCTTTCTTT. Protein: CASSLAAGENTEAFF.

This chain joins TRBV27 and TRBJ2-1; no reliable D call. CDR1 MNHEY and CDR2 SMNVEV come from the germline V gene (reference sequence). V lost 3 bases, J lost 7 bases, and 7 bases lay in between. This CDR3 region has 12 residues. The CDR3 spells CASSFPGNEQFF. The CDR3 region has the DNA TGTGCCAGCAGTTTCCCCGGGAATGAGCAGTTCTTC.

The chain has TRBV28 and TRBJ1-2; 9 bases fit TRBD1. There are 11 residues in the CDR3. Germline values: CDR1 MDHEN, CDR2 SYDVKM. V lost 6 bases to trimming and J lost 11 bases; unmatched junction nucleotides: 4. CDR3 sequence (DNA): TGTGCCAGCAGGGGACAGGGCGGGTACACCTTC. The encoded protein is CASRGQGGYTF.